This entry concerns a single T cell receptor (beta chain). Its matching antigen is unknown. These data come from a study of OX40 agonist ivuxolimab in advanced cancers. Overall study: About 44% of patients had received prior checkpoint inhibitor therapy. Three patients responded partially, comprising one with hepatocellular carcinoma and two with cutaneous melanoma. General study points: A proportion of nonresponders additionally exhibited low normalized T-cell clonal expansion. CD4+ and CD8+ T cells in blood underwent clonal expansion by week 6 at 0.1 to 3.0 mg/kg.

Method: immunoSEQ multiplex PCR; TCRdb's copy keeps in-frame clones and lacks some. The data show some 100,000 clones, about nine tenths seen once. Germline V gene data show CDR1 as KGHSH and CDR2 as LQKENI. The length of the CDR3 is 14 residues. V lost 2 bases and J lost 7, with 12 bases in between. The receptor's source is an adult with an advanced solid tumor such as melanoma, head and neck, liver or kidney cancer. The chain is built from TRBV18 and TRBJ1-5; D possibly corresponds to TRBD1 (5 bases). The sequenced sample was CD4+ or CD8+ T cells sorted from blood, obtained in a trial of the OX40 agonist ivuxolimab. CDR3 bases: TGTGCCAGCTCACCAGGGGCGGATCAACAGCCCCAGCATTTT. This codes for CASSPGADQQPQHF. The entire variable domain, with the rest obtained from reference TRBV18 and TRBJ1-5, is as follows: NAGVMQNPRHLVRRRGQEARLRCSPMKGHSHVYWYRQLPEEGLKFMVYLQKENIIDESGMPKERFSAEFPKEGPSILRIQQVVRGDSAAYFCASSPGADQQPQHFGDGTRLSIL.